The 32 T cell receptor beta chains listed next were all sequenced from one sample in a study of blood T cells in healthy people across ages. With a J-beta primer mix and a sample-barcoded 5' primer, a second PCR ran about 7 to 12 cycles. TCRdb re-analysed the 5' RACE reads in MiXCR, keeping a single row per CDR3 protein. The sample consists of roughly 900,000 distinct CDR3 sequences, 25% to 30% of them appearing once. Sequenced sample: blood. These receptors originate from a woman of 80 years or more in good health.

This clonotype was picked up a small number of times. At one end, the junction sequence differs from germline, possibly due to a read error. For the CDR3, the DNA is TGTGCCAGCAGCCCGGGACTAGCGGGGGCCCTTGACTTC. This sequence encodes CASSPGLAGALDF. The chain employs TRBV6-5 and TRBJ2-5; 14 bases match TRBD2. The CDR3 sequence is 13 residues long. Looked up from germline, CDR1 is MNHEY and CDR2 is SVGAGI.

The chain uses TRBV12-1 and TRBJ1-1; the D segment call TRBD1 is taken from the table without a DNA check. TRBV12-1 is a pseudogene segment. The CDR3 consists of 15 residues. CDR3 protein: CASSFERGTDTEAFF. The CDR3 nucleotides read TGTGCCAGCAGCTTTGAGCGAGGGACAGACACTGAAGCTTTCTTT.

This clonotype has more than one count but fewer than ten. J is TRBJ1-1 and V is TRBV13, with D hard to call. V was cut by 7 bases and J by 3 bases, with 12 bases left in between. The CDR3 contains 13 residues. Germline-derived CDR1 and CDR2 are PRHDT and FYEKMQ (reference sequence). The CDR3, as DNA: TGTGCCAGCACCCTCTGGGTGGACACTGAAGCTTTCTTT. As protein: CASTLWVDTEAFF.

Concerning this clonotype itself: This likely comes from a read error, as the CDR3 has no conserved phenylalanine or tryptophan at its end. The DNA is omitted, as the CDR3 cannot be located on it reliably, and the CDR3 follows TCRdb's listing. V is TRBV19 and J is TRBJ2-1; no check of the table's D call, TRBD1, against the DNA was made. The CDR3 contains 16 residues when both ends are counted. Germline lookup yields CDR1 LNHDA and CDR2 SQIVND (reference sequence). CDR3 sequence reads: CASSHGTLGPTMSSSS.

The chain recombines TRBV10-3 with TRBJ2-1, with 10 bases identical to TRBD2. V gave up 7 bases and J gave up 7 bases; unmatched junction bases: 16. In germline, CDR1 is ENHRY, CDR2 SYGVKD. The CDR3 loop spans 17 amino acids. This chain's CDR3 is CAINEKSGSGGRNEQFF. DNA of the CDR3: TGTGCCATCAACGAAAAAAGCGGTAGCGGGGGGAGGAATGAGCAGTTCTTC.

This clonotype was detected only a few times. The rearrangement uses TRBV20-1 and TRBJ1-6, with TRBD1 matching 7 bases. With 2 bases clipped from V and 5 bases from J, the junction kept 3 bases outside the gene matches. CDR1 is DFQATT, CDR2 SNEGSKA, per germline (reference sequence). CDR3 size: 14 residues. CDR3 sequence: CSARLGQDNSPLHF. CDR3 nucleotide sequence: TGCAGTGCTAGACTTGGACAGGATAATTCACCCCTCCACTTT.

The J gene is TRBJ2-3, the V gene TRBV7-2, with a weak D call TRBD2 (6 bases). V dropped 5 bases and J dropped 5 bases, with 20 bases sitting between them. The CDR3 is 16 amino acids. CDR1 SGHTA and CDR2 FQGNSA come from the germline V gene. The CDR3 DNA is TGTGCCAGCAGCCTTCGGCGGGGCCGGAGAGAAGATACGCAGTATTTT. Residues: CASSLRRGRREDTQYF.

About this clonotype: Being one base from a much bigger clone, this may be a read error. J is TRBJ2-7 and V is TRBV7-4; 7 positions agree with TRBD1. The last part of the DNA fits TRBJ2-4 better; the J call may be wrong. This CDR3 region has 15 residues. Germline V gene sequence: CDR1 SGHVT, CDR2 SQSDAQ. The CDR3 DNA is TGTGCCAGCAGCTGGCGCGACAGGGAGCCAAACATTCAGTACTTC. This translates into CASSWRDREPNIQYF.

Ten or more counts support this clonotype. This chain joins TRBV5-5 and TRBJ2-7; D is undetermined. The CDR3 covers 12 residues. Germline-derived CDR1 and CDR2 are SGHKS and YYEKEE (reference sequence). Between the trimmed V and J ends, which lost 5 bases and 7 bases, there was a span of 13 bases. The CDR3 nucleotides are TGTGCCAGCAGTTACCCGTTAGGGGAGCAGTACTTC. This sequence encodes CASSYPLGEQYF.

The genes are TRBV6-6 and TRBJ2-7; 7 nucleotides agree with TRBD2. V dropped 5 bases and J dropped 1; count of bases not matched to a gene: 5. Germline V CDR1 and CDR2: MNHNY, SVGAGI (reference sequence). This CDR3 has 14 amino acids. The CDR3 loop reads CASSVSGPSYEQYF. CDR3 in DNA: TGTGCCAGCAGTGTTAGCGGGCCATCCTACGAGCAGTACTTC.

This clonotype was observed at least ten times. The J gene is TRBJ2-7, the V gene TRBV6-2 or TRBV6-3; D possibly matches TRBD1 or TRBD2 (5 bases each). V gave up 6 bases and J gave up 3 bases, with 15 bases separating them. CDR3 length: 14 amino acids. The germline V gene encodes CDR1 MNHEY and CDR2 SVGEGT. Here the CDR3 DNA reads TGTGCCAGCAGCCGGACGGGACCGCTCTACGAGCAGTACTTC. Its translation is CASSRTGPLYEQYF.

This clonotype was seen a few times. This could be a read error, since a much larger clone is one nucleotide away. The gene calls are TRBV5-1 and TRBJ2-5; D is ambiguous. This CDR3 has 14 amino acids. CDR1 is SGHRS and CDR2 is YFSETQ in the germline V gene. V lost 1 base and J 4 bases, leaving 11 bases between the germline ends. DNA of the CDR3: TGCGCCAGCAGCTTGAGCATCTCCCTAGAGACCCAGTACTTC. Amino acid sequence: CASSLSISLETQYF.

This clonotype occurred a few times. The chain couples TRBV6-2 or TRBV6-3 to TRBJ2-3, with D maybe TRBD2 (6 bases). The germline V gene has CDR1 MNHEY and CDR2 SVGEGT. V was cut by 5 bases and J by 5 bases, with 14 bases left in between. The CDR3 is 14 amino acids. The CDR3 DNA sequence: TGTGCCAGCAGTAGGCCAGCGGGCCAAGATACGCAGTATTTT. Amino acid sequence: CASSRPAGQDTQYF.

The chain carries TRBV18 and TRBJ1-5; D might be TRBD1 (6 bases). Germline V gene data show CDR1 as KGHSH and CDR2 as LQKENI. Trimming stripped 2 bases from V and 0 bases from J, with 26 bases between. The CDR3 contains 21 residues. Written as DNA, the CDR3 is TGTGCCAGCTCACCAACCACCTCAACCGGGACAACGTATTATAGCAATCAGCCCCAGCATTTT. Its translation is CASSPTTSTGTTYYSNQPQHF.

For this clonotype: A much larger clone differs by one base, so this may be a read error. The J gene is TRBJ1-2, the V gene TRBV7-9; a possible D gene is TRBD1 (6 bases). The CDR3 contains 14 residues. Germline V lookup: CDR1 SEHNR, CDR2 FQNEAQ (reference sequence). In DNA, the CDR3 is TGTGTCAGCAGCTCCGGAACAGGGACTTGGGGCTACACCTTC. Translated, it gives CVSSSGTGTWGYTF.

In the case of this clonotype: Possible read error: a much larger clone is one base away. The V and J genes are TRBV7-2 and TRBJ2-3, with D unresolved. The germline V gene has CDR1 SGHTA and CDR2 FQGNSA. V lost 4 bases, J lost 3 bases, and 17 bases lay in between. The CDR3 is 16 residues long. DNA of the CDR3: TGTGCCAGCAGCTCAATGGTGGCTTATGTTACAGATACGCAGTATTTT. Translating gives CASSSMVAYVTDTQYF.

This clonotype appeared many times. CDR3 amino acids: CSAREGQGMNYGYTF. The CDR3 DNA reads TGCAGTGCTAGAGAAGGCCAGGGAATGAACTATGGCTACACCTTC. The gene calls are TRBV20-1 and TRBJ1-2; maybe TRBD1 (5 bases). Germline V gene data show CDR1 as DFQATT and CDR2 as SNEGSKA (reference sequence). The CDR3 contains 15 residues. V was clipped by 0 bases and J by 2 bases, with 13 bases between them.

This clonotype has at least ten counts. The chain couples TRBV6-2 or TRBV6-3 to TRBJ1-5; D is undetermined. Trimming removed 6 bases at V and 6 bases at J, with 15 bases between. Germline V gene sequence: CDR1 MNHEY, CDR2 SVGEGT. The CDR3 loop spans 14 amino acids. CDR3 in amino acids: CASRTPRQAQPQHF. In nucleotides, the CDR3 is TGTGCCAGCAGGACACCCCGCCAGGCTCAGCCCCAGCATTTT.

This clonotype was seen repeatedly, ten times or more. The chain has TRBV7-9 and TRBJ2-7; 9 nucleotides match TRBD2. Per germline, CDR1 SEHNR and CDR2 FQNEAQ (reference sequence). J gave up 4 bases and V 4 bases, and 8 bases lay outside the gene matches. This CDR3 comprises 15 residues. The DNA of the CDR3 is TGTGCCAGCAGCTCGCGGGAGGGCCGGGGATACGAGCAGTACTTC. Amino acid sequence: CASSSREGRGYEQYF.

This clonotype came up many times. The J gene is TRBJ2-5, the V gene TRBV27; 7 bases map to TRBD1. The CDR3 spans 14 residues. The J segment lost 3 bases and the V segment lost 3 bases, leaving 4 bases of the junction unmatched. Germline CDR1 MNHEY, CDR2 SMNVEV (reference sequence). In DNA, the CDR3 is TGTGCCAGCAGTTTGGGGGACAGCAAAGAGACCCAGTACTTC. This encodes CASSLGDSKETQYF.

Comment on this clonotype: This may be a read error, as it is one base from a much larger clone. CDR3 in amino acids: CASSPWTSGGTGRESQYF. In nucleotides, the CDR3 is TGTGCCAGCAGTCCATGGACTAGCGGGGGTACGGGGAGGGAGTCCCAGTACTTC. This rearrangement joins TRBV6-1 to TRBJ2-5; 13 bases line up with TRBD2. J was trimmed by 9 bases and V by 5 bases; bases with no gene match: 18. The CDR3 totals 18 residues. The germline gives CDR1 MNHNS, CDR2 SASEGT.

This clonotype has more than one count but fewer than ten. A much larger clonotype is one base distant, so this may be a read error. The chain combines TRBV7-2 with TRBJ2-3, with D maybe TRBD2 (5 bases). CDR3 length equals 12 residues. CDR1 is SGHTA and CDR2 is FQGNSA in the germline V gene. Trimming shortened V by 6 bases and J by 5 bases, and 9 bases separated the two germline ends. CDR3 sequence reads: CASRAVGDTQYF. CDR3 nucleotides: TGTGCCAGCAGAGCGGTGGGAGATACGCAGTATTTT.

This chain joins TRBV4-3 and TRBJ2-1; D not resolved. The germline V gene has CDR1 LGHNA and CDR2 YSLEER. The V end was cut by 3 bases, the J end by 2 bases, with 17 bases between. This CDR3 has 17 amino acids. As DNA, the CDR3 is TGCGCCAGCAGCCAGGACGGGCTGGGGTCAACCTACAATGAGCAGTTCTTC. Translation: CASSQDGLGSTYNEQFF.

This clonotype came up many times. J is TRBJ1-5 and V is TRBV10-3; perhaps TRBD1 as D (5 bases). The CDR3 has 18 residues. CDR1 ENHRY and CDR2 SYGVKD come from the germline V gene. Deletions cut 1 base from V and 0 bases from J, with 16 bases between. DNA of the CDR3: TGTGCCATCAGTGAGTGGGCCAGGGAGGACAATAGCAATCAGCCCCAGCATTTT. This sequence encodes CAISEWAREDNSNQPQHF.

The chain couples TRBV9 to TRBJ2-5; 9 bases line up with TRBD2. Judging by the DNA end, TRBJ2-7 fits better; the J call may be wrong. This CDR3 region has 14 residues. In germline, CDR1 is SGDLS, CDR2 YYNGEE. This CDR3 is CASSVAAGGVEQYF. The DNA for the CDR3 is TGTGCCAGCAGCGTAGCAGCGGGAGGAGTCGAGCAGTACTTC.

Details on this clonotype: This could be a read error, since a much larger clone is one nucleotide away. The gene calls are TRBV6-2 or TRBV6-3 and TRBJ2-1, with 9 bases that match TRBD1. The DNA matches TRBJ2-7 better at its end, which makes the J call doubtful. There are 14 residues in the CDR3. The germline V gene encodes CDR1 MNHEY and CDR2 SVGEGT. This CDR3 reads CASRDRGSYNEQYF. CDR3 nucleotide sequence: TGTGCCAGCAGGGACAGGGGCTCCTACAATGAGCAGTACTTC.

This clonotype was seen many times. The V call is TRBV6-5, the J call TRBJ2-7, with a weak D call TRBD2 (7 bases). This CDR3 has 12 residues. CDR1 MNHEY and CDR2 SVGAGI come from the germline V gene. V was trimmed by 7 bases and J by 5 bases, leaving 12 bases between them. The CDR3: CASTPGGNEQYF. The CDR3 region has the DNA TGTGCCAGCACTCCGGGGGGCAACGAGCAGTACTTC.

This clonotype occurred a few times. The chain carries TRBV29-1 and TRBJ1-1; D remains ambiguous. Germline V gene data show CDR1 as SQVTM and CDR2 as ANQGSEA. V gave up 3 bases and J gave up 0 bases, with 11 bases separating them. This CDR3 has 14 residues. CDR3 protein: CSVDIGLMNTEAFF. DNA of the CDR3: TGCAGCGTTGACATCGGGCTTATGAACACTGAAGCTTTCTTT.

This clonotype is a singleton in its sample. A much bigger clone sits one base away, suggesting this may be a read error. The J gene is TRBJ2-4, the V gene TRBV18; 8 bases align to TRBD1. Germline-derived CDR1 and CDR2 are KGHSH and LQKENI. Trimming cost V 3 bases and J 13 bases; bases outside gene matches: 11. The CDR3 has 14 residues. For the CDR3, the DNA is TGTGCCAGCTCACCCACAGGGGGAAACAATGAGCAGTACTTC. This codes for CASSPTGGNNEQYF.

The chain is built from TRBV11-2 and TRBJ2-1, with 9 bases identical to TRBD2. Germline CDR1 reads SGHAT; CDR2 reads FQNNGV. The CDR3 contains 17 residues. The V and J ends lost 4 bases and 6 bases, in that order; junction bases with no gene match: 13. The CDR3 DNA reads TGTGCCAGCAGCTCCCCTAGCGGGCTAGCGGGGCTCAATGAGCAGTTCTTC. The encoded protein is CASSSPSGLAGLNEQFF.

This clonotype was observed at least ten times. CDR3 DNA sequence: TGCAGTGCTAAGGGTCTAGGGGGGGACTCCTACGAGCAGTACTTC. This codes for CSAKGLGGDSYEQYF. The chain uses TRBV20-1 and TRBJ2-7; weak D call: TRBD2 (7 bases). Germline V gene lookup returns CDR1 DFQATT and CDR2 SNEGSKA (reference sequence). V lost 4 bases and J 0 bases, leaving 16 bases between the germline ends. The CDR3 has 15 residues.

Turning to this clonotype: This may arise from a read error, as a much more abundant clone is one base away. J is TRBJ2-2 and V is TRBV20-1; possible D gene TRBD2, 5 bases. Trimming removed 1 base at V and 6 bases at J, with 15 bases between. Per the germline V gene, CDR1 is DFQATT and CDR2 is SNEGSKA (reference sequence). The CDR3 contains 15 residues. CDR3 sequence reads: CSARVSLANAGELFF. The CDR3 nucleotides read TGCAGTGCTAGAGTAAGCCTAGCAAACGCCGGGGAGCTGTTTTTT.